This T cell receptor beta chain was captured by sequencing in a study of T cell responses to AZD1222 COVID-19 vaccine. Study conclusions and caveats: Donors skewed white British and female; clonal diversity was possibly underestimated. Repertoires were sampled only after the peak T cell response. The number of AZD1222 recipients seropositive at baseline was only five to seven. Reportedly, nearly half of unique spike TCRs recognized epitopes outside B.1.351/B.1.1.7 mutations.

This clone was counted only a few times. Its matching antigen is unknown. V lost 6 bases to trimming and J lost 6 bases, with 12 bases between them. The V gene's germline CDR1 is MDHEN and CDR2 SYDVKM. The CDR3 has 13 amino acids. The table came from immunoSEQ multiplex PCR; TCRdb's copy has only in-frame clones and leaves some out. The sample has about 200,000 clones, roughly 92% seen once. The chain combines TRBV28 with TRBJ1-5, with D hard to call. This sample comprised peripheral blood, obtained 28 days after the second AZD1222 dose. The sequence was collected from an adult who received the AZD1222 COVID-19 vaccine. DNA of the CDR3: TGTGCCAGCAGAATTTCAGGCACTCAGCCCCAGCATTTT. This codes for CASRISGTQPQHF.